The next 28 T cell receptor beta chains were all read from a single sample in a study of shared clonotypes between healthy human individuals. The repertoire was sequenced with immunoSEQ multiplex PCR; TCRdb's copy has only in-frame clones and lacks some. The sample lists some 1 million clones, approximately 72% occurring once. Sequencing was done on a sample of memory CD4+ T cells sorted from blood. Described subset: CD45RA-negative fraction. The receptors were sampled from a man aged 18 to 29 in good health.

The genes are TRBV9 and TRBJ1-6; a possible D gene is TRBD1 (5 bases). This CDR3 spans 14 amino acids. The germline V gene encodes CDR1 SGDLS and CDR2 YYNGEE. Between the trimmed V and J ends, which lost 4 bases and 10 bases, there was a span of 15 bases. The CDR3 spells CASSLAWGNSPLHF. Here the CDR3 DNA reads TGTGCCAGCAGCCTAGCCTGGGGGAACTCACCCCTCCACTTT.

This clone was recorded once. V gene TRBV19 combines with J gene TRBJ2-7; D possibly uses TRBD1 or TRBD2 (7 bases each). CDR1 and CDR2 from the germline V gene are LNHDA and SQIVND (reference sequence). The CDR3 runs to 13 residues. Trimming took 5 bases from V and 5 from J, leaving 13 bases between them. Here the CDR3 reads CASSSQGGNEQYF. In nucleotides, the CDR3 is TGTGCCAGTAGTTCCCAGGGGGGGAACGAGCAGTACTTC.

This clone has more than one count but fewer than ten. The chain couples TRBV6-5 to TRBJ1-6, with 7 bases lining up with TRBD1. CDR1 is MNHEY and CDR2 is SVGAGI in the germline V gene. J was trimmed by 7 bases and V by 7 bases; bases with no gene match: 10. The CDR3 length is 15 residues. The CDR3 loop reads CASTQGDRQNSPLHF. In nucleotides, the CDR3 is TGTGCCAGCACCCAGGGGGACCGTCAAAATTCACCCCTCCACTTT.

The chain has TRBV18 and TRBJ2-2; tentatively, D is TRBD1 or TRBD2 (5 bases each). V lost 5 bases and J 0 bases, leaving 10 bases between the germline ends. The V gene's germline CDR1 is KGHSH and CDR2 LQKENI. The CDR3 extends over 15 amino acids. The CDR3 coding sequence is TGTGCCAGCTCATCGGGACGGGCGAACACCGGGGAGCTGTTTTTT. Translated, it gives CASSSGRANTGELFF. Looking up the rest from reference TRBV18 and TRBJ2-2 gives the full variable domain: NAGVMQNPRHLVRRRGQEARLRCSPMKGHSHVYWYRQLPEEGLKFMVYLQKENIIDESGMPKERFSAEFPKEGPSILRIQQVVRGDSAAYFCASSSGRANTGELFFGEGSRLTVL.

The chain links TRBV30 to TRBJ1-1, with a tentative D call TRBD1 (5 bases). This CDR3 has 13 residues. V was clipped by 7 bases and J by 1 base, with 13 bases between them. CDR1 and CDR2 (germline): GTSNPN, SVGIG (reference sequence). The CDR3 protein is CAFAHQGNTEAFF. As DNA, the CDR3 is TGTGCCTTCGCCCATCAGGGGAACACTGAAGCTTTCTTT.

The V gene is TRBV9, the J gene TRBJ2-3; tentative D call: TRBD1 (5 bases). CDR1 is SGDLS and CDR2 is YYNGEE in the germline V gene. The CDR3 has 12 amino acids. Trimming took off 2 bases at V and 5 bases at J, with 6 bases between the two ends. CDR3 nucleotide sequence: TGTGCCAGCAGCGTGCAGGGAGATACGCAGTATTTT. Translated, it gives CASSVQGDTQYF.

The CDR3: CASSVGAGGPYNEQFF. CDR3 nucleotide sequence: TGTGCCAGCAGCGTAGGTGCGGGAGGGCCCTACAATGAGCAGTTCTTC. This sequence joins TRBV9 and TRBJ2-1; 9 nucleotides align to TRBD2. The trim removed 0 bases at V and 2 bases at J, leaving 3 bases unmatched. CDR1 and CDR2 (germline): SGDLS, YYNGEE. The CDR3 is 16 amino acids.

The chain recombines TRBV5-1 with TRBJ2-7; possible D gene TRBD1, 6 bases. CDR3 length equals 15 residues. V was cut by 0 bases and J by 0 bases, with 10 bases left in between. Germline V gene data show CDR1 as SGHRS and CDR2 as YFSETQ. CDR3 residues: CASSLVQGISYEQYF. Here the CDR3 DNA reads TGCGCCAGCAGCTTGGTCCAGGGGATCTCCTACGAGCAGTACTTC.

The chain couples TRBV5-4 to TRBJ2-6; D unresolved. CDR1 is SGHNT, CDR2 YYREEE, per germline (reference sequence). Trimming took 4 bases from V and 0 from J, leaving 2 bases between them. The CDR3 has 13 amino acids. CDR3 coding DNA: TGTGCCAGCAGCGCCTCTGGGGCCAACGTCCTGACTTTC. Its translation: CASSASGANVLTF.

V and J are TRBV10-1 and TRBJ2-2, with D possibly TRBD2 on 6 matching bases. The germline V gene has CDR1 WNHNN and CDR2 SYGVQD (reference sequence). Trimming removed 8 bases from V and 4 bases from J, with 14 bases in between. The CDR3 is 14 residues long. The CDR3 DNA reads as TGCGCCAGCGGGGGGACGGATTCCACCGGGGAGCTGTTTTTT. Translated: CASGGTDSTGELFF.

The CDR3 here is CAISESATSGGALDTQYF. The CDR3 coding sequence is TGTGCCATCAGTGAGTCCGCGACTAGCGGGGGGGCGTTAGATACGCAGTATTTT. The rearrangement uses TRBV10-3 and TRBJ2-3; TRBD2 agrees at 14 bases. Germline-derived CDR1 and CDR2 are ENHRY and SYGVKD. V was clipped by 0 bases and J by 5 bases; unmatched bases: 7. The CDR3 spans 18 residues.

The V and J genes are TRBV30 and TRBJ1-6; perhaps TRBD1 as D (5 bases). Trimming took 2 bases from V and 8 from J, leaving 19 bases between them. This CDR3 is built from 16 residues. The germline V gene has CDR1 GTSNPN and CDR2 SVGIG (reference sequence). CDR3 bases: TGTGCCTGGAGTCACGGCGGGGGATCCCCCGATTCACCCCTCCACTTT. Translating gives CAWSHGGGSPDSPLHF.

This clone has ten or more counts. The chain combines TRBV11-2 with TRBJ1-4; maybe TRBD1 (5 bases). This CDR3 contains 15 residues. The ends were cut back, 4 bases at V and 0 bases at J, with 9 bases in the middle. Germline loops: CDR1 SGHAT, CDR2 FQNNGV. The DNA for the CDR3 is TGTGCCAGCAGCTCCTCAGGGTCAACTAATGAAAAACTGTTTTTT. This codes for CASSSSGSTNEKLFF. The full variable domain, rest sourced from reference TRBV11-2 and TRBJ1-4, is EAGVAQSPRYKIIEKRQSVAFWCNPISGHATLYWYQQILGQGPKLLIQFQNNGVVDDSQLPKDRFSAERLKGVDSTLKIQPAKLEDSAVYLCASSSSGSTNEKLFFGSGTQLSVL.

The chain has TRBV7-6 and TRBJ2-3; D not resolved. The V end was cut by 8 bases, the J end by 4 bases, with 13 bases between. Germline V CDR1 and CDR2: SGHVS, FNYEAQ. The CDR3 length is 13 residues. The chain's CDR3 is CASALERPDTQYF. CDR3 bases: TGTGCCAGCGCACTGGAACGACCAGATACGCAGTATTTT. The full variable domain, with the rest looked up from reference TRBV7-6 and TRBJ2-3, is GAGVSQSPRYKVTKRGQDVALRCDPISGHVSLYWYRQALGQGPEFLTYFNYEAQQDKSGLPNDRFSAERPEGSISTLTIQRTEQRDSAMYRCASALERPDTQYFGPGTRLTVL.

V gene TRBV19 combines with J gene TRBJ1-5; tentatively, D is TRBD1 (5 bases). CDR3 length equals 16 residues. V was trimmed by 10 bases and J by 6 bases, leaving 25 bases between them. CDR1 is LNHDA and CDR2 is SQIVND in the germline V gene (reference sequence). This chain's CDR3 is CATQLLGGRVPQPQHF. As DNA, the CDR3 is TGTGCCACCCAGCTCTTGGGGGGGAGGGTTCCTCAGCCCCAGCATTTT. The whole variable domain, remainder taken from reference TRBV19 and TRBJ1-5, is DGGITQSPKYLFRKEGQNVTLSCEQNLNHDAMYWYRQDPGQGLRLIYYSQIVNDFQKGDIAEGYSVSREKKESFPLTVTSAQKNPTAFYLCATQLLGGRVPQPQHFGDGTRLSIL.

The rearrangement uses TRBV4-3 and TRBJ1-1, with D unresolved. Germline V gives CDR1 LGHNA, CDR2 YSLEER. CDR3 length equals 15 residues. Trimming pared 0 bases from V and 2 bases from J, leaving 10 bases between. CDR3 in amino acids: CASSQESTGNTEAFF. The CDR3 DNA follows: TGCGCCAGCAGCCAAGAATCCACGGGCAACACTGAAGCTTTCTTT.

CDR3 bases: TGTGCCAGCAGCTTCCCCTCGGGCCCTGAGGAGAGGTATTTT. It encodes CASSFPSGPEERYF. The rearrangement links TRBV7-2 to TRBJ2-3; D is unresolved. CDR1 and CDR2 (germline): SGHTA, FQGNSA. Trimming removed 3 bases from V and 14 bases from J, with 21 bases in between. The CDR3 sequence is 14 residues long.

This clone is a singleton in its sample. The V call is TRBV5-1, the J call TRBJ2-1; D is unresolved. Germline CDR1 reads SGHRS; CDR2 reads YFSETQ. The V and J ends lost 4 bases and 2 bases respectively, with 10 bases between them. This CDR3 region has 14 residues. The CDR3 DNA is TGCGCCAGCAGCACGGCGGCTGCCTACAATGAGCAGTTCTTC. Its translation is CASSTAAAYNEQFF.

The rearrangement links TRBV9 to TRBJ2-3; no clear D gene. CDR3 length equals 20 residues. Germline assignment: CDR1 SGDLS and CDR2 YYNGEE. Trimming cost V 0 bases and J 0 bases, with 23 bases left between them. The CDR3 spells CASSVALLSASPTSTDTQYF. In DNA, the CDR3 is TGTGCCAGCAGCGTAGCCCTCCTTTCCGCCAGCCCCACTAGCACAGATACGCAGTATTTT.

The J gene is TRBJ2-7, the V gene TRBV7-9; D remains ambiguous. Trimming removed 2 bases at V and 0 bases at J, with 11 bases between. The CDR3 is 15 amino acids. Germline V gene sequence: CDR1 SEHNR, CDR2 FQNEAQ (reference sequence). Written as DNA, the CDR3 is TGTGCCAGCAGCTTACAGAAGGTTCTCTCCTACGAGCAGTACTTC. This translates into CASSLQKVLSYEQYF.

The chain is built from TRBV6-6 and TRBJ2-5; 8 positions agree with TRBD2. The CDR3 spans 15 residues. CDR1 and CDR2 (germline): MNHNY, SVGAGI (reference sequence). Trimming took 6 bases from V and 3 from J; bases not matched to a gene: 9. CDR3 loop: CASSRPSGGEETQYF. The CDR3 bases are TGTGCCAGCAGCCGCCCCAGCGGGGGTGAAGAGACCCAGTACTTC.

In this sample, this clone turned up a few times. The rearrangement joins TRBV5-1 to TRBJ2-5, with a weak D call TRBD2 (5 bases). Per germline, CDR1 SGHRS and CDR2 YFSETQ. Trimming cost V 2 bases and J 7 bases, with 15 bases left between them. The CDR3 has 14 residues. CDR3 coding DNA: TGCGCCAGCAGCTTCTTAGGTAACGAGGGGACCCAGTACTTC. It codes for CASSFLGNEGTQYF.

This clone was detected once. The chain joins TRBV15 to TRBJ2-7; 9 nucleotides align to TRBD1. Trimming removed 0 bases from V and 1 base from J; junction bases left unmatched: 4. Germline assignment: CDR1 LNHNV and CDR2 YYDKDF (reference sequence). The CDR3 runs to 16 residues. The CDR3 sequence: CATSRDGTGKSYEQYF. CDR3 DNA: TGTGCCACCAGCAGAGATGGGACAGGGAAGTCCTACGAGCAGTACTTC.

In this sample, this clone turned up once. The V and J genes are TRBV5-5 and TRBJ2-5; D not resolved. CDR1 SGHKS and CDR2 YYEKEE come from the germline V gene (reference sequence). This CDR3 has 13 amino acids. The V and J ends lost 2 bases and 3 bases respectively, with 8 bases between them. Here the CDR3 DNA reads TGTGCCAGCAGCTTTTTCCCCGAAGAGACCCAGTACTTC. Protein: CASSFFPEETQYF.

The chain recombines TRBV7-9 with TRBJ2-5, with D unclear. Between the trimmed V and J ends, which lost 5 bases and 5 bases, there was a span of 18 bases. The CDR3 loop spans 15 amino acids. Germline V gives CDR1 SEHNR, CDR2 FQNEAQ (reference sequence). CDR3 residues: CASSLPVDAVETQYF. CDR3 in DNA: TGTGCCAGCAGCCTTCCGGTGGACGCTGTGGAGACCCAGTACTTC.

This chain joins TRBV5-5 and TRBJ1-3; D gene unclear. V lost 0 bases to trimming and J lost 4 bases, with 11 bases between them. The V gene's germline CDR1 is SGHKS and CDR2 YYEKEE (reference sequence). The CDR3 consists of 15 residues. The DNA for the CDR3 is TGTGCCAGCAGCTTGGGACCGGTGAGGGGAAACACCATATATTTT. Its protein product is CASSLGPVRGNTIYF.

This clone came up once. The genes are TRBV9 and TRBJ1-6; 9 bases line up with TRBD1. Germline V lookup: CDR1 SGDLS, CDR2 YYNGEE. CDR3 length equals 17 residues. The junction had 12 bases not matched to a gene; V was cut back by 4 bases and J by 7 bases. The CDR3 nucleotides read TGTGCCAGCAGCACCGCCGGGACAGGGTGGTACAATTCACCCCTCCACTTT. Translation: CASSTAGTGWYNSPLHF.

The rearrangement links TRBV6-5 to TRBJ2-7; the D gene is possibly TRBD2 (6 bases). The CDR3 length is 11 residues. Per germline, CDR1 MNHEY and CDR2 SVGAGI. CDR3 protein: CATGVSYEQYF. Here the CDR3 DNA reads TGTGCTACGGGGGTGTCCTACGAGCAGTACTTC.